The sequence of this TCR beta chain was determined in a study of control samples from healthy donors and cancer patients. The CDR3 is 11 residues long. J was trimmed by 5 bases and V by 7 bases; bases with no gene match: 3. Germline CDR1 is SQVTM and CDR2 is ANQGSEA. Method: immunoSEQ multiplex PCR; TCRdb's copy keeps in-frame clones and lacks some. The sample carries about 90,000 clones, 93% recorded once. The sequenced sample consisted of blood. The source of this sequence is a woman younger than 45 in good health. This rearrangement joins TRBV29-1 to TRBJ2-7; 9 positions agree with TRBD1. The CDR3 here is CSGRQGDEQYF. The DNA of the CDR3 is TGCAGCGGGAGACAGGGGGACGAGCAGTACTTC.